Listed here are 17 T cell receptor beta chains from one sample, sequenced in a study of blood T cell repertoires in COVID-19. The assay was immunoSEQ multiplex PCR, and TCRdb's table has in-frame clones only and misses some. The table lists more than 95,000 clones, 65% to 90% of them singletons. The specimen sequenced was peripheral blood. These receptors came from an elderly woman with acute or convalescent COVID-19.

The rearrangement joins TRBV7-9 to TRBJ1-2, with TRBD1 as a possible D gene (6 bases). From germline, CDR1 is SEHNR and CDR2 FQNEAQ (reference sequence). CDR3 length equals 15 residues. Deletions cut 5 bases from V and 4 bases from J, with 17 bases between. CDR3 in DNA: TGTGCCAGCAGCCCCAGCCTGGACAGTTCCTATGGCTACACCTTC. Its protein product is CASSPSLDSSYGYTF.

The chain combines TRBV11-2 with TRBJ2-1; 13 bases match TRBD2. V dropped 1 base and J dropped 14; count of bases not matched to a gene: 8. CDR3 length equals 15 residues. Per germline, CDR1 SGHAT and CDR2 FQNNGV. The CDR3 sequence is CASSLVGTSGAWEFF. The CDR3 DNA reads TGTGCCAGCAGCTTAGTGGGGACTAGCGGGGCCTGGGAGTTCTTC.

Only a few counts were recorded for this clone. The V and J genes are TRBV27 and TRBJ2-3, with 13 bases that match TRBD2. V lost 5 bases, J lost 4 bases, and 9 bases stayed unmatched. There are 17 residues in the CDR3. The germline CDR1 and CDR2 sequences are MNHEY and SMNVEV (reference sequence). CDR3 loop: CASSKKTSGGFADTQYF. The CDR3 DNA sequence: TGTGCCAGCAGTAAAAAGACTAGCGGGGGGTTTGCAGATACGCAGTATTTT.

The chain links TRBV2 to TRBJ1-4, with TRBD1 matching over 11 bases. Germline assignment: CDR1 SNHLY and CDR2 FYNNEI. This CDR3 comprises 14 residues. V shed 6 bases, J shed 7 bases, and the junction held 4 bases outside the gene matches. The CDR3 DNA follows: TGTGCCAGCAGCGGACAGGGGGCGGGTGAAAAACTGTTTTTT. Translated, it gives CASSGQGAGEKLFF.

Written as DNA, the CDR3 is TGCGCCAGCAGCTTGGGACAAACGGATAATTCACCCCTCCACTTT. It codes for CASSLGQTDNSPLHF. The chain joins TRBV5-1 to TRBJ1-6; D remains ambiguous. Trimming took off 0 bases at V and 5 bases at J, with 9 bases between the two ends. The CDR3 is made up of 15 amino acids. Per germline, CDR1 SGHRS and CDR2 YFSETQ. Full variable domain (remainder filled in from reference TRBV5-1 and TRBJ1-6): KAGVTQTPRYLIKTRGQQVTLSCSPISGHRSVSWYQQTPGQGLQFLFEYFSETQRNKGNFPGRFSGRQFSNSRSEMNVSTLELGDSALYLCASSLGQTDNSPLHFGNGTRLTVT.

This clone was seen a few times. J is TRBJ2-7 and V is TRBV5-1; 11 positions agree with TRBD1. The CDR3 contains 14 residues. The V and J ends lost 5 bases and 4 bases, in that order; junction bases with no gene match: 5. Germline V gene sequence: CDR1 SGHRS, CDR2 YFSETQ. CDR3 DNA: TGCGCCAGCAGGTCCGGGACAGGGGGTTACGAGCAGTACTTC. This gives the protein CASRSGTGGYEQYF.

The rearrangement links TRBV19 to TRBJ2-4; the match to TRBD1 covers 12 bases. The CDR3 spans 14 residues. After removal of 10 bases from V and 7 bases from J, the junction contained 8 bases not matched to a gene. Germline CDR1 LNHDA, CDR2 SQIVND (reference sequence). Written as DNA, the CDR3 is TGTGCCACCTCAGAGGGGACAGGGGGCAACATTCAGTACTTC. As protein: CATSEGTGGNIQYF.

This chain links TRBV6-5 with TRBJ1-6; D is perhaps TRBD1 (5 bases). Trimming took off 5 bases at V and 6 bases at J, with 14 bases between the two ends. This CDR3 is 15 amino acids long. CDR1 and CDR2 from the germline V gene are MNHEY and SVGAGI. As DNA, the CDR3 is TGTGCCAGCAGTAGGGGTCTGGGGGGTAATTCACCCCTCCACTTT. It yields the protein CASSRGLGGNSPLHF.

The V gene is TRBV18, the J gene TRBJ1-5; D remains unclear. Trimming removed 5 bases from V and 0 bases from J, with 5 bases in between. CDR1 and CDR2 (germline): KGHSH, LQKENI. The CDR3 runs to 13 residues. CDR3 coding DNA: TGTGCCAGCTCAGGGAGTAGCAATCAGCCCCAGCATTTT. This translates into CASSGSSNQPQHF.

The V call is TRBV2, the J call TRBJ2-1; tentative D call: TRBD2 (6 bases). The CDR3 runs to 14 residues. Germline loops: CDR1 SNHLY, CDR2 FYNNEI. V was trimmed by 7 bases and J by 8 bases, leaving 18 bases between them. CDR3 DNA sequence: TGTGCCAGCAACCCGCGGAGGGATGTGGATGAGCAGTTCTTC. Protein: CASNPRRDVDEQFF.

The chain combines TRBV28 with TRBJ1-2; TRBD1 matches at 12 bases. The germline V gene encodes CDR1 MDHEN and CDR2 SYDVKM. The J segment lost 12 bases and the V segment lost 7 bases, leaving 12 bases of the junction unmatched. The CDR3 is 14 residues long. Here the CDR3 DNA reads TGTGCCAGCAATCTATCTGGGACAGGGGGCGCCGACACCTTC. It translates to CASNLSGTGGADTF.

V gene TRBV19 combines with J gene TRBJ1-5; 10 bases align to TRBD1. The CDR3 runs to 14 residues. The J segment lost 6 bases and the V segment lost 5 bases, leaving 4 bases of the junction unmatched. The V gene's germline CDR1 is LNHDA and CDR2 SQIVND (reference sequence). In DNA form, the CDR3 reads TGTGCCAGTAGTCGACAGGGGGCGGGTCAGCCCCAGCATTTT. Protein product: CASSRQGAGQPQHF. The full variable domain, in which reference TRBV19 and TRBJ1-5 provide the parts outside the CDR3, is DGGITQSPKYLFRKEGQNVTLSCEQNLNHDAMYWYRQDPGQGLRLIYYSQIVNDFQKGDIAEGYSVSREKKESFPLTVTSAQKNPTAFYLCASSRQGAGQPQHFGDGTRLSIL.

V and J are TRBV9 and TRBJ1-1, with D uncertain. This CDR3 contains 14 residues. Deletions cut 0 bases from V and 6 bases from J, with 12 bases between. Per the germline V gene, CDR1 is SGDLS and CDR2 is YYNGEE. This CDR3 reads CASSVAAGNAEAFF. CDR3 DNA: TGTGCCAGCAGCGTAGCCGCCGGGAATGCTGAAGCTTTCTTT.

The J gene is TRBJ1-3, the V gene TRBV18; D not resolved. Germline values: CDR1 KGHSH, CDR2 LQKENI. The CDR3 extends over 15 amino acids. V lost 5 bases and J 4 bases, leaving 15 bases between the germline ends. The CDR3, as DNA: TGTGCCAGCTCAACGACCTTGCAGGCGGGAAACACCATATATTTT. Its translation: CASSTTLQAGNTIYF.

The chain links TRBV19 to TRBJ1-5; D unclear. The germline V gene has CDR1 LNHDA and CDR2 SQIVND (reference sequence). V was cut by 0 bases and J by 5 bases, with 5 bases left in between. This CDR3 has 13 amino acids. The CDR3 is CASSIDPDQPQHF. As DNA, the CDR3 is TGTGCCAGTAGTATAGACCCGGATCAGCCCCAGCATTTT.

The chain's CDR3 is CASSQESRTGRNTIYF. CDR3 DNA sequence: TGTGCCAGCAGCCAGGAGAGCAGGACAGGGCGAAACACCATATATTTT. The V call is TRBV27, the J call TRBJ1-3; 8 bases align to TRBD1. CDR3 length: 16 amino acids. Per the germline V gene, CDR1 is MNHEY and CDR2 is SMNVEV (reference sequence). V lost 6 bases, J lost 5 bases, and 12 bases stayed unmatched.

V gene TRBV6-4 combines with J gene TRBJ1-1; a weak D match, TRBD1 (5 bases). Trimming removed 4 bases at V and 3 bases at J, with 12 bases between. Germline CDR1 and CDR2: MRHNA and SNTAGT. The CDR3 spans 14 residues. The CDR3 region has the DNA TGTGCCAGCAGTGTTCGTAAAGGGGACACTGAAGCTTTCTTT. Translation gives CASSVRKGDTEAFF.